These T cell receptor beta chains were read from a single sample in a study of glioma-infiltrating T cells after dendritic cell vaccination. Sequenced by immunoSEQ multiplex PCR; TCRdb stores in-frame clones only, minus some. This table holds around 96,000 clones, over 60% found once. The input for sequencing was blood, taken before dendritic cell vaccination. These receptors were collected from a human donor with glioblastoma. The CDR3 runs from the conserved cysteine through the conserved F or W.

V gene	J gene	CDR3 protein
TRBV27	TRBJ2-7	CASSGVAGSESEQYF
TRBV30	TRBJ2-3	CACSSRDTQYF
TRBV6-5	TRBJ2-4	CASSSDRGGIQYF
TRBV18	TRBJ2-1	CASSAGTSYNEQFF
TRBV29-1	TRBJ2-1	CSVGIAGVSIEQFF
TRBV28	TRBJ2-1	CASSLGSGKYNEQFF
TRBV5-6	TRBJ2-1	CASSLSGVGDNEQFF
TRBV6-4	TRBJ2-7	CASSKLVAGVYEQYF
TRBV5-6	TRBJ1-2	CASSTGGAGYTF
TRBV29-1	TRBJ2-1	CSGRAGGLHEQFF
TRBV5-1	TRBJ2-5	CASSLGTGEETQYF
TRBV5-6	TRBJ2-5	CASSLRQLEETQYF
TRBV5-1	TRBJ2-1	CASSFSGGNNEQFF
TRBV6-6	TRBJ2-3	CASREYLSSTDTQYF
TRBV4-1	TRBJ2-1	CASSQDRGTSGRGNYNEQFF
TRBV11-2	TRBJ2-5	CASSRFVDRQETQYF
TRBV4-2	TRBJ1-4	CASSRAVNEKLFF
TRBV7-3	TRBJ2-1	CASSTTSGGGNEQFF
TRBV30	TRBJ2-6	CAWDSGQPPSGANVLTF
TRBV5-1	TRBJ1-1	CASSLGQNMNTEAFF
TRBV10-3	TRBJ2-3	CAIAGDPTDTQYF
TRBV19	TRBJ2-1	CASSKSPGSSASYNEQFF
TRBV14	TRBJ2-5	CASSPSTFGTQYF
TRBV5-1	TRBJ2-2	CASSWTGADTGELFF
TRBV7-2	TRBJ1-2	CASSRPGQGAYGYTF
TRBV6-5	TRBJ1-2	CATLQGYGYTF
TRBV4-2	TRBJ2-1	CASSHASENEQFF
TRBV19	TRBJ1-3	CASVSSGNTIYF
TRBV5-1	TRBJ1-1	CASSPGALGTEAFF